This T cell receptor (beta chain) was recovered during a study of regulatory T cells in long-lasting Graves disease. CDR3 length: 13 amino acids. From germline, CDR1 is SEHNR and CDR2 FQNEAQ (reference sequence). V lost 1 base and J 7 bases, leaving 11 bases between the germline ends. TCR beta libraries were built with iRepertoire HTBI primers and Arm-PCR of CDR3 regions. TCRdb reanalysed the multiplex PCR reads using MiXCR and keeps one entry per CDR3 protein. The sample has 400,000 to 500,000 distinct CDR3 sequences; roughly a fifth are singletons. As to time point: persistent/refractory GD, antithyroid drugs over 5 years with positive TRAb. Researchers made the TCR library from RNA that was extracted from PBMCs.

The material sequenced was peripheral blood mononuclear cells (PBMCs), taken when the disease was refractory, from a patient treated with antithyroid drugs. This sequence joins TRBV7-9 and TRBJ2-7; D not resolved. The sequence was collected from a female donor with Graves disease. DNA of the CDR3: TGTGCCAGCAGCTTAGTTCCTTCTCGGGAGCAGTACTTC. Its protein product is CASSLVPSREQYF.